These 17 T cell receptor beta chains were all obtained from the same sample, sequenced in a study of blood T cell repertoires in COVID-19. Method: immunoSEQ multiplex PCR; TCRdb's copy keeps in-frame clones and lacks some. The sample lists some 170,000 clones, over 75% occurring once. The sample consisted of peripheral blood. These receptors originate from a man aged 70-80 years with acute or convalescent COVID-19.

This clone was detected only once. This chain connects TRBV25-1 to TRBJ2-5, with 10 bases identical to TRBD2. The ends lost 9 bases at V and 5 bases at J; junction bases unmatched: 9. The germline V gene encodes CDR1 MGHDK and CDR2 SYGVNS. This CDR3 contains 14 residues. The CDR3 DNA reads TGTGCCAGTACGGCTAGCGGGAGTGTGGAGACCCAGTACTTC. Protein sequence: CASTASGSVETQYF.

This CDR3 reads CASSKKAVDRVTEAFF. In DNA form, the CDR3 reads TGTGCCAGCAGCAAAAAGGCCGTTGACAGGGTTACTGAAGCTTTCTTT. The chain joins TRBV21-1 to TRBJ1-1; the DNA was not used to check the table's D call, TRBD1. TRBV21-1 is tagged as a pseudogene. The CDR3 is 16 amino acids.

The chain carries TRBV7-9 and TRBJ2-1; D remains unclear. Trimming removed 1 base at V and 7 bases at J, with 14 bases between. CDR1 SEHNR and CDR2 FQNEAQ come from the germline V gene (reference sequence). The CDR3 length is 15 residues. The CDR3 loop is CASSLDAVPRNEQFF. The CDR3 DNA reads TGTGCCAGCAGCTTAGATGCTGTCCCTCGGAATGAGCAGTTCTTC. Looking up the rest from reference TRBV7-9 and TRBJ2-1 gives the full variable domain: DTGVSQNPRHKITKRGQNVTFRCDPISEHNRLYWYRQTLGQGPEFLTYFQNEAQLEKSRLLSDRFSAERPKGSFSTLEIQRTEQGDSAMYLCASSLDAVPRNEQFFGPGTRLTVL.

CDR3 residues: CASSGSSYNEQFF. CDR3 in DNA: TGTGCCAGCAGCGGGAGCTCCTACAATGAGCAGTTCTTC. The J gene is TRBJ2-1, the V gene TRBV9; D gene unclear. V was trimmed by 3 bases and J by 0 bases, leaving 4 bases between them. There are 13 residues in the CDR3. Looked up from germline, CDR1 is SGDLS and CDR2 is YYNGEE.

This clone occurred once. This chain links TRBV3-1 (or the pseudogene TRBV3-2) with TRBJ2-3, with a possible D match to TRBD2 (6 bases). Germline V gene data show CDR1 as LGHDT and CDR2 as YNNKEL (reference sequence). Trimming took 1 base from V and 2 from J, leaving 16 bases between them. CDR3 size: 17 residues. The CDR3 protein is CASSQGRRESYTDTQYF. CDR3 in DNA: TGTGCCAGCAGCCAAGGGCGGAGGGAGTCTTACACAGATACGCAGTATTTT.

CDR3 amino acids: CASSPGITYEQYF. The DNA of the CDR3 is TGTGCCAGCTCACCCGGGATCACCTACGAGCAGTACTTC. The chain recombines TRBV18 with TRBJ2-7; perhaps TRBD2 as D (5 bases). Germline assignment: CDR1 KGHSH and CDR2 LQKENI. This CDR3 region has 13 residues. V dropped 3 bases and J dropped 2 bases, with 8 bases sitting between them.

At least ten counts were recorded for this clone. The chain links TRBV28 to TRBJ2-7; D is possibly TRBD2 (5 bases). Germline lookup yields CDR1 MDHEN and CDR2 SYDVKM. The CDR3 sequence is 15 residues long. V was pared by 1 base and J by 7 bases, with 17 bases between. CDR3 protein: CASSLLSRLAGEQYF. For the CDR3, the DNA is TGTGCCAGCAGTTTATTATCCAGGCTGGCGGGTGAGCAGTACTTC.

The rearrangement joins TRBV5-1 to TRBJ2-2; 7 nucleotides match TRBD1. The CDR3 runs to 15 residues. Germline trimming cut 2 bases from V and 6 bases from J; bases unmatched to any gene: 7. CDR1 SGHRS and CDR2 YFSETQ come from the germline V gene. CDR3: CASSFTVQGAGELFF. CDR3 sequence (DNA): TGCGCCAGCAGCTTTACGGTCCAGGGGGCCGGGGAGCTGTTTTTT. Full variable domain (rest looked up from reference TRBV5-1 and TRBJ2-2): KAGVTQTPRYLIKTRGQQVTLSCSPISGHRSVSWYQQTPGQGLQFLFEYFSETQRNKGNFPGRFSGRQFSNSRSEMNVSTLELGDSALYLCASSFTVQGAGELFFGEGSRLTVL.

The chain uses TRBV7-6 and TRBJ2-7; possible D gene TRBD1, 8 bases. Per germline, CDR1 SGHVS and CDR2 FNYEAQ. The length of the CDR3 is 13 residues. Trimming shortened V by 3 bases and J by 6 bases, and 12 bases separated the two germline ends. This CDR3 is CASSLDREGEQYF. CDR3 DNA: TGTGCCAGCAGCTTGGACAGGGAGGGCGAGCAGTACTTC.

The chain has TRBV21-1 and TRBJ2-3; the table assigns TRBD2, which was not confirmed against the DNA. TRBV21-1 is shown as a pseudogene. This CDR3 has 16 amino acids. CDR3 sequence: CASSSLGGDSTDTQYF. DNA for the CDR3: TGTGCCAGCAGCTCCCTGGGGGGAGATAGCACAGATACGCAGTATTTT.

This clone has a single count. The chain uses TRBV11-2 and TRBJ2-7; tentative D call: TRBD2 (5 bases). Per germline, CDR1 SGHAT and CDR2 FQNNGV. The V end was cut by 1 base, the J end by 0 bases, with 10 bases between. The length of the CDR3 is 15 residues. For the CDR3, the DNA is TGTGCCAGCAGCTTAGCGGGGAATCCCTCCTACGAGCAGTACTTC. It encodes CASSLAGNPSYEQYF. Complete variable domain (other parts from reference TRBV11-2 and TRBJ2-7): EAGVAQSPRYKIIEKRQSVAFWCNPISGHATLYWYQQILGQGPKLLIQFQNNGVVDDSQLPKDRFSAERLKGVDSTLKIQPAKLEDSAVYLCASSLAGNPSYEQYFGPGTRLTVT.

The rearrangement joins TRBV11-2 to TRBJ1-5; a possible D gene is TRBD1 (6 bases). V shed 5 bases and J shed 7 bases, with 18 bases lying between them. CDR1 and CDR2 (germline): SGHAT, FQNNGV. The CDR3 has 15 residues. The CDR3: CASSEGRGGTQPQHF. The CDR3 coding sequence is TGTGCCAGCAGCGAGGGGCGCGGGGGGACACAGCCCCAGCATTTT.

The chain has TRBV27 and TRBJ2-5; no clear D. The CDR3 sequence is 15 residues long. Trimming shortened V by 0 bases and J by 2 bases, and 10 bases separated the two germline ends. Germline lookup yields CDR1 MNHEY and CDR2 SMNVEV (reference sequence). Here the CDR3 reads CASSLSWQNQETQYF. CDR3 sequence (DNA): TGTGCCAGCAGTTTATCGTGGCAGAATCAAGAGACCCAGTACTTC.

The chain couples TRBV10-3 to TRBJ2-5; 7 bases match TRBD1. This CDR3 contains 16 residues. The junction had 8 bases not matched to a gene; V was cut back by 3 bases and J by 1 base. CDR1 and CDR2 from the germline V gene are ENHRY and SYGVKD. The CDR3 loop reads CAISESATGPQETQYF. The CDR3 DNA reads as TGTGCCATCAGTGAATCCGCGACAGGGCCCCAAGAGACCCAGTACTTC.

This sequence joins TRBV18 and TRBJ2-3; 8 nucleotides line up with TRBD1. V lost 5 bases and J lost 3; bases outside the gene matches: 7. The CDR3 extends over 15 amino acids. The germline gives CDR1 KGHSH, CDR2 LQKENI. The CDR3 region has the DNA TGTGCCAGCTCAACCGACAGGGGTAGGACAGATACGCAGTATTTT. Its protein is CASSTDRGRTDTQYF.

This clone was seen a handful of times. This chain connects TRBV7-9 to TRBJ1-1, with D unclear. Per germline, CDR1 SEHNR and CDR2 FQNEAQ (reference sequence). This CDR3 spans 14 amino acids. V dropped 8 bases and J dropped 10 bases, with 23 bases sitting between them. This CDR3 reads CASGHLTGGGGAFF. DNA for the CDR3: TGTGCCAGCGGGCACCTCACCGGAGGCGGTGGAGCTTTCTTT. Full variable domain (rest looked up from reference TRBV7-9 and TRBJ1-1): DTGVSQNPRHKITKRGQNVTFRCDPISEHNRLYWYRQTLGQGPEFLTYFQNEAQLEKSRLLSDRFSAERPKGSFSTLEIQRTEQGDSAMYLCASGHLTGGGGAFFGQGTRLTVV.

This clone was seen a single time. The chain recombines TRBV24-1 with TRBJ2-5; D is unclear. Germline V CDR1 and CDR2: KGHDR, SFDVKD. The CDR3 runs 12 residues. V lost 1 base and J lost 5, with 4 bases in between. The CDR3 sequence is CATSDFMETQYF. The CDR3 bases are TGTGCCACCAGTGATTTTATGGAGACCCAGTACTTC.